This section outlines one TCR beta chain sequence together with its context. Its matching antigen is unknown. With 60 Vbeta and 13 Jbeta primers, the PCR was carried out. Study processing details: About 12 million shared chains were among the roughly 78 million unique TCR beta chains that a later analysis counted. Sequenced by immunoSEQ multiplex PCR; TCRdb stores in-frame clones only, minus some. That table is the source of V, J and clone size, and D and trimming were worked out from the DNA. Its clone listing holds some 75,000 clones. The data are from a study of cytomegalovirus exposure and HLA in healthy donors. Study-level results: For cytomegalovirus status, the classifier reportedly gave diagnoses with high specificity and sensitivity. Trimming of TCR beta V- and J-genes showed a link, identified in a later analysis, to a missense DCLRE1C variant.

This CDR3 is built from 12 residues. V gave up 3 bases and J gave up 2 bases, with 5 bases separating them. Germline-derived CDR1 and CDR2 are GTSNPN and SVGIG (reference sequence). The V call is TRBV30, the J call TRBJ1-3; D is unresolved. Sequenced: PBMCs. The TCR was taken from a boy under 18 in good health and CMV-seronegative. CDR3 sequence reads: CAWRAAGNTIYF. The CDR3 nucleotides are TGTGCCTGGAGGGCGGCTGGAAACACCATATATTTT. The complete variable domain, with remaining parts taken from reference TRBV30 and TRBJ1-3, reads SQTIHQWPATLVQPVGSPLSLECTVEGTSNPNLYWYRQAAGRGLQLLFYSVGIGQISSEVPQNLSASRPQDRQFILSSKKLLLSDSGFYLCAWRAAGNTIYFGEGSWLTVV.